This entry lists 28 T cell receptor beta chains sequenced from one sample in a study of PD-L1 blockade in urothelial cancer. As to time point: pretreatment peripheral blood. Produced via immunoSEQ multiplex PCR; TCRdb's table is partial and in-frame only. The table has about 45,000 clones, about 88% seen once. Sequenced material: PBMCs, taken around atezolizumab (anti-PD-L1) treatment. These receptors all stem from a donor at least 40 years old with urothelial cancer.

The chain employs TRBV6-6 and TRBJ2-1; D might be TRBD2 (6 bases). CDR3 length equals 16 residues. The V and J ends lost 7 bases and 0 bases respectively, with 16 bases between them. Looked up from germline, CDR1 is MNHNY and CDR2 is SVGAGI (reference sequence). The CDR3 sequence is CASTHPIGSSYNEQFF. CDR3 sequence (DNA): TGTGCCAGCACCCACCCTATCGGGAGCTCCTACAATGAGCAGTTCTTC.

In its sample, this clone was seen a few times. CDR3 protein: CASSLGQSTEAFF. Here the CDR3 DNA reads TGCGCCAGCAGCTTGGGACAGAGCACTGAAGCTTTCTTT. The V call is TRBV5-1, the J call TRBJ1-1, with D possibly matching TRBD1 (5 bases). The CDR3 has 13 amino acids. CDR1 SGHRS and CDR2 YFSETQ come from the germline V gene. Trimming took off 0 bases at V and 4 bases at J, with 7 bases between the two ends. Filled out from reference TRBV5-1 and TRBJ1-1, the complete variable domain reads KAGVTQTPRYLIKTRGQQVTLSCSPISGHRSVSWYQQTPGQGLQFLFEYFSETQRNKGNFPGRFSGRQFSNSRSEMNVSTLELGDSALYLCASSLGQSTEAFFGQGTRLTVV.

This clone was detected only once. This same CDR3 is encoded by further DNA sequences in the sample. J is TRBJ2-1 and V is TRBV7-3, with 11 bases matching TRBD2. V trimming: 5 bases; J trimming: 4 bases; junction bases outside the gene matches: 4. CDR1 and CDR2 from the germline V gene are SGHTA and FQGTGA. This CDR3 has 15 amino acids. CDR3: CASSPLAGGYNEQFF. The CDR3 region has the DNA TGTGCCAGCAGCCCGCTAGCGGGAGGTTACAATGAGCAGTTCTTC. The variable domain in full, completed from reference TRBV7-3 and TRBJ2-1, reads GAGVSQTPSNKVTEKGKYVELRCDPISGHTALYWYRQSLGQGPEFLIYFQGTGAADDSGLPNDRFFAVRPEGSVSTLKIQRTERGDSAVYLCASSPLAGGYNEQFFGPGTRLTVL.

The V and J genes are TRBV10-3 and TRBJ2-3; TRBD2 is a possible D gene (5 bases). V dropped 4 bases and J dropped 7 bases, with 21 bases sitting between them. This CDR3 comprises 16 residues. Germline V lookup: CDR1 ENHRY, CDR2 SYGVKD. This chain's CDR3 is CAISGGVSDVRNTQYF. CDR3 bases: TGTGCCATCAGTGGGGGAGTATCTGACGTTCGGAATACGCAGTATTTT.

This clone was recorded a few times. This chain links TRBV28 with TRBJ2-7; possible D gene TRBD1, 5 bases. Per germline, CDR1 MDHEN and CDR2 SYDVKM. The CDR3 sequence is 13 residues long. V was pared by 6 bases and J by 0 bases, with 9 bases between. The CDR3 DNA reads TGTGCCAGCAGGGACACACGCTCCTACGAGCAGTACTTC. Protein product: CASRDTRSYEQYF.

In DNA, the CDR3 is TGTGCCAGCTCACCACCGTTGGCAGCTGGAAACACCATATATTTT. Amino acids: CASSPPLAAGNTIYF. The rearrangement uses TRBV18 and TRBJ1-3; no firm D call. CDR3 length: 15 residues. Germline lookup yields CDR1 KGHSH and CDR2 LQKENI. V lost 0 bases, J lost 2 bases, and 8 bases lay in between.

This sequence joins TRBV18 and TRBJ1-5; D is unresolved. The CDR3 covers 13 residues. V lost 3 bases and J 2 bases, leaving 5 bases between the germline ends. Germline V gene lookup returns CDR1 KGHSH and CDR2 LQKENI. CDR3 in DNA: TGTGCCAGCTCACCGAGCCGCAATCAGCCCCAGCATTTT. This sequence encodes CASSPSRNQPQHF. Together with reference TRBV18 and TRBJ1-5, the CDR3 gives the full variable domain: NAGVMQNPRHLVRRRGQEARLRCSPMKGHSHVYWYRQLPEEGLKFMVYLQKENIIDESGMPKERFSAEFPKEGPSILRIQQVVRGDSAAYFCASSPSRNQPQHFGDGTRLSIL.

V usage is TRBV7-8 and J usage is TRBJ2-7; D is possibly TRBD2 (6 bases). The CDR3 loop spans 15 amino acids. Germline values: CDR1 SGHVS, CDR2 FQNEAQ. The V gene lost 2 bases and the J gene lost 0 bases, with 11 bases spanning the gap. The CDR3 DNA reads TGTGCCAGCAGCTTATTGGCGGGAACCTCCTACGAGCAGTACTTC. Protein sequence: CASSLLAGTSYEQYF.

The rearrangement uses TRBV28 and TRBJ2-1, with TRBD1 matching 10 bases. V was pared by 5 bases and J by 13 bases, with 14 bases of the junction left unmatched. The germline CDR1 and CDR2 sequences are MDHEN and SYDVKM. This CDR3 is 15 amino acids long. CDR3 amino acids: CASSAPGQGTTPQFF. CDR3 nucleotide sequence: TGTGCCAGCAGTGCCCCGGGACAGGGGACCACGCCTCAGTTCTTC.

This sequence joins TRBV2 and TRBJ2-7, with 10 nucleotides matching TRBD1. CDR1 SNHLY and CDR2 FYNNEI come from the germline V gene. J gave up 6 bases and V 7 bases, and 9 bases lay outside the gene matches. This CDR3 has 14 amino acids. Here the CDR3 reads CASTPGTGAGEQYF. CDR3 sequence (DNA): TGTGCCAGCACCCCCGGGACAGGGGCCGGCGAGCAGTACTTC.

The chain employs TRBV29-1 and TRBJ2-2; TRBD2 is a possible D gene (6 bases). Trimming shortened V by 7 bases and J by 1 base, and 10 bases separated the two germline ends. This CDR3 spans 13 amino acids. Germline V gene sequence: CDR1 SQVTM, CDR2 ANQGSEA. For the CDR3, the DNA is TGCAGCGGCGGGGTTCAGAACACCGGGGAGCTGTTTTTT. It translates to CSGGVQNTGELFF.

The chain recombines TRBV5-1 with TRBJ2-7; 8 positions agree with TRBD1. The CDR3 loop spans 16 amino acids. V was clipped by 6 bases and J by 5 bases; unmatched bases: 16. Looked up from germline, CDR1 is SGHRS and CDR2 is YFSETQ. The chain's CDR3 is CASTPGRAGGWDEQYF. CDR3 bases: TGCGCCAGCACCCCCGGTAGGGCAGGGGGCTGGGACGAGCAGTACTTC.

The V gene is TRBV25-1, the J gene TRBJ1-2; D is ambiguous. Per the germline V gene, CDR1 is MGHDK and CDR2 is SYGVNS. V was clipped by 2 bases and J by 6 bases, with 10 bases between them. CDR3 length equals 13 residues. CDR3 sequence (DNA): TGTGCCAGCAGTGAACTGGGTCGGGATGGCTACACCTTC. It is translated as CASSELGRDGYTF.

The chain couples TRBV4-3 to TRBJ2-7; D possibly corresponds to TRBD1 (6 bases). From germline, CDR1 is LGHNA and CDR2 YSLEER. Trimming removed 0 bases from V and 3 bases from J, with 15 bases in between. The CDR3 covers 16 residues. CDR3 bases: TGCGCCAGCAGCCAAGATAAGCCAACCAGGGGCTACGAGCAGTACTTC. As protein: CASSQDKPTRGYEQYF.

This chain uses TRBV7-2 with TRBJ1-5; 7 nucleotides agree with TRBD1. The junction had 5 bases not matched to a gene; V was cut back by 8 bases and J by 4 bases. Germline loops: CDR1 SGHTA, CDR2 FQGNSA. The CDR3 has 13 amino acids. CDR3 loop: CASGLQGNQPQHF. CDR3 nucleotides: TGTGCCAGCGGACTACAGGGGAATCAGCCCCAGCATTTT.

The V and J genes are TRBV2 and TRBJ1-5; the match to TRBD1 covers 8 bases. This CDR3 comprises 15 residues. Germline CDR1 reads SNHLY; CDR2 reads FYNNEI. Trimming at V came to 7 bases and at J to 5 bases, leaving 10 bases not matched to a gene. DNA of the CDR3: TGTGCCAGCACCTCGGACAGGGCGGGGGATCAGCCCCAGCATTTT. As protein: CASTSDRAGDQPQHF.

This sequence joins TRBV7-6 and TRBJ2-3; D is possibly TRBD2 (6 bases). The V end lost 5 bases, the J end lost 0 bases, and 15 bases lay between the germline ends. This CDR3 spans 16 amino acids. Germline CDR1 and CDR2: SGHVS and FNYEAQ. This CDR3 is CASSPRGGASTDTQYF. The CDR3 DNA reads TGTGCCAGCAGCCCGCGGGGCGGGGCTAGCACAGATACGCAGTATTTT.

This chain links TRBV7-9 with TRBJ1-3; D is possibly TRBD1 (6 bases). Trimming pared 3 bases from V and 0 bases from J, leaving 12 bases between. Looked up from germline, CDR1 is SEHNR and CDR2 is FQNEAQ (reference sequence). The CDR3 contains 16 residues. CDR3 in amino acids: CASSFGQPASGNTIYF. DNA of the CDR3: TGTGCCAGCAGCTTCGGACAGCCCGCCTCTGGAAACACCATATATTTT.

This clone was observed a single time. The chain's CDR3 is CAISDPGQPDHPTDTQYF. CDR3 nucleotides: TGTGCCATCAGTGACCCGGGACAGCCTGACCACCCCACAGATACGCAGTATTTT. The chain is built from TRBV10-3 and TRBJ2-3, with TRBD1 matching 7 bases. CDR1 is ENHRY and CDR2 is SYGVKD in the germline V gene. The CDR3 is 18 residues long. V was clipped by 3 bases and J by 2 bases; unmatched bases: 14.

V is TRBV7-3 and J is TRBJ2-1; TRBD2 is a possible D gene (6 bases). V was clipped by 3 bases and J by 7 bases, with 10 bases between them. This CDR3 region has 13 residues. Germline assignment: CDR1 SGHTA and CDR2 FQGTGA. The chain's CDR3 is CASSLGGANEQFF. In DNA form, the CDR3 reads TGTGCCAGCAGCTTGGGCGGGGCTAATGAGCAGTTCTTC.

CDR3 sequence reads: CASSPTPLAPNSYEQYF. Here the CDR3 DNA reads TGTGCCAGCAGCCCTACCCCTCTAGCGCCGAACTCCTACGAGCAGTACTTC. The V and J genes are TRBV13 and TRBJ2-7; tentative D call: TRBD2 (6 bases). Germline CDR1 and CDR2: PRHDT and FYEKMQ (reference sequence). This CDR3 is 17 amino acids long. V was cut by 5 bases and J by 0 bases, with 20 bases left in between.

There are a few counts of this clone. The J gene is TRBJ1-5, the V gene TRBV2, with a weak D call TRBD1 (5 bases). The V and J ends lost 7 bases and 4 bases respectively, with 14 bases between them. Germline CDR1 SNHLY, CDR2 FYNNEI. The CDR3 spans 14 residues. Written as DNA, the CDR3 is TGTGCCAGCACCCCTGGGGGGAGAAATCAGCCCCAGCATTTT. This sequence encodes CASTPGGRNQPQHF.

A single count supports this clone. V and J are TRBV9 and TRBJ2-7; the D gene is possibly TRBD2 (6 bases). CDR1 is SGDLS and CDR2 is YYNGEE in the germline V gene. V dropped 0 bases and J dropped 3 bases, with 10 bases sitting between them. CDR3 length: 14 residues. Written as DNA, the CDR3 is TGTGCCAGCAGCGTAGGGGATAGCGGCTACGAGCAGTACTTC. Encoded protein: CASSVGDSGYEQYF. The whole variable domain, filled in from reference TRBV9 and TRBJ2-7, reads DSGVTQTPKHLITATGQRVTLRCSPRSGDLSVYWYQQSLDQGLQFLIQYYNGEERAKGNILERFSAQQFPDLHSELNLSSLELGDSALYFCASSVGDSGYEQYFGPGTRLTVT.

The chain is built from TRBV2 and TRBJ2-7; TRBD2 matches at 7 bases. Looked up from germline, CDR1 is SNHLY and CDR2 is FYNNEI. The CDR3 has 15 amino acids. The V gene end was trimmed by 1 base and the J gene end by 2 bases; junction bases not matched to a gene: 5. CDR3 coding DNA: TGTGCCAGCAGTGAAGGGCTAGCGGAAACCTACGAGCAGTACTTC. This translates into CASSEGLAETYEQYF.

The chain carries TRBV28 and TRBJ1-1; 11 bases fit TRBD1. The length of the CDR3 is 14 residues. Germline lookup yields CDR1 MDHEN and CDR2 SYDVKM. Germline trimming cut 11 bases from V and 4 bases from J; bases unmatched to any gene: 9. The CDR3 protein is CAGRSGQGATEAFF. Written as DNA, the CDR3 is TGTGCCGGGAGGTCTGGACAGGGGGCCACTGAAGCTTTCTTT. The full variable domain, with the rest looked up from reference TRBV28 and TRBJ1-1, is DVKVTQSSRYLVKRTGEKVFLECVQDMDHENMFWYRQDPGLGLRLIYFSYDVKMKEKGDIPEGYSVSREKKERFSLILESASTNQTSMYLCAGRSGQGATEAFFGQGTRLTVV.

The V gene is TRBV5-8, the J gene TRBJ2-7; TRBD1 matches 10 bases. Trimming at V came to 7 bases and at J to 3 bases, leaving 7 bases not matched to a gene. The CDR3 spans 14 residues. Looked up from germline, CDR1 is SGHTS and CDR2 is YDEGEE. CDR3 region: CASPAWTGGYEQYF. CDR3 DNA sequence: TGTGCCAGCCCTGCCTGGACAGGGGGCTACGAGCAGTACTTC.

The genes are TRBV5-4 and TRBJ2-5, with D tentatively TRBD1 (6 bases). The CDR3 covers 14 residues. Germline V gene lookup returns CDR1 SGHNT and CDR2 YYREEE (reference sequence). Trimming left V 4 bases short and J 3 bases short, with 13 bases between. The CDR3 loop reads CASSPRTAKETQYF. CDR3 nucleotides: TGTGCCAGCAGCCCGCGGACAGCTAAAGAGACCCAGTACTTC. The variable domain in full, with the rest retrieved from reference TRBV5-4 and TRBJ2-5, is ETGVTQSPTHLIKTRGQQVTLRCSSQSGHNTVSWYQQALGQGPQFIFQYYREEENGRGNFPPRFSGLQFPNYSSELNVNALELDDSALYLCASSPRTAKETQYFGPGTRLLVL.

The chain recombines TRBV7-2 with TRBJ1-5; perhaps TRBD1 as D (6 bases). Trimming left V 5 bases short and J 5 bases short, with 13 bases between. Germline CDR1 and CDR2: SGHTA and FQGNSA. The CDR3 contains 14 residues. Here the CDR3 reads CASSPGVGDQPQHF. DNA of the CDR3: TGTGCCAGCAGCCCAGGGGTGGGGGATCAGCCCCAGCATTTT.